The clone carrying this T cell receptor beta chain was detected many times. As yet, its antigen is unknown. Among the patients, aged 18 to 65, hyperthyroidism was newly diagnosed and had lasted under 2 months. Uncontrolled infections, other autoimmune diseases, pregnancy or lactation led to exclusion of patients. The data belong to a study of T cells in Graves' hyperthyroidism and ophthalmopathy. Amplified regions were TCR beta CDR3 sequences from RNA transcripts. In the first-round RT-PCR of the TCR CDR3, the HTBI primer set was used. TCRdb processed the multiplex PCR reads anew with MiXCR; each CDR3 protein has one entry. The sample holds 300,000 to 450,000 distinct CDR3 sequences, 14% to 15% seen once. General study results and limits: A model of 13 V-J features distinguished ophthalmopathy from stable hyperthyroidism.

The trim removed 5 bases at V and 0 bases at J, leaving 3 bases unmatched. CDR3 length: 16 amino acids. Germline CDR1 reads DFQATT; CDR2 reads SNEGSKA (reference sequence). The specimen was blood. The clonotype was recovered from a woman in her 30s with Graves' hyperthyroidism. This chain links TRBV20-1 with TRBJ2-1; 14 bases are a match to TRBD2. As DNA, the CDR3 is TGCAGTGCTTTCGGGACTAGCGGGAGCTCCTACAATGAGCAGTTCTTC. This sequence encodes CSAFGTSGSSYNEQFF.